This T cell receptor beta chain is from a study of blood T cell repertoires in COVID-19. The table came from immunoSEQ multiplex PCR; TCRdb's copy has only in-frame clones and leaves some out. There are around 400,000 clones in the sample; roughly 86% occur only once, and roughly 2% lies in the top ten. This clone was seen only once. The trim removed 4 bases at V and 5 bases at J, leaving 8 bases unmatched. The V gene's germline CDR1 is KGHSH and CDR2 LQKENI. The CDR3 spans 15 residues. The receptor was derived from an older woman with COVID-19, enrolled during active disease. V and J are TRBV18 and TRBJ2-7, with 10 bases matching TRBD1. The specimen was peripheral blood. This chain's CDR3 is CASSLAGTGADEQYF. In nucleotides, the CDR3 is TGTGCCAGCTCACTCGCCGGGACAGGGGCCGACGAGCAGTACTTC.